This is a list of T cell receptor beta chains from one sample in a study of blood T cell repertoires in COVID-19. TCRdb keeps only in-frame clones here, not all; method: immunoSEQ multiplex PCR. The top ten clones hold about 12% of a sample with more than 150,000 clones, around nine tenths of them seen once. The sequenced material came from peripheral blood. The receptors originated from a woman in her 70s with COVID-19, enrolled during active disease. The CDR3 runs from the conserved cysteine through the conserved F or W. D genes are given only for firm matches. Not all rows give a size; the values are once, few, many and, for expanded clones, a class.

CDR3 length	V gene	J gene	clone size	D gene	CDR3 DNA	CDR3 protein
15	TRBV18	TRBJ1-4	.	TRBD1	TGTGCCAGCTCACCCCAGGGACAGGTCGGTGAAAAACTGTTTTTT	CASSPQGQVGEKLFF
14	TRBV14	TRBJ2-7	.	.	TGTGCCAGCAGCCAAGGATCAAGGAGGCACGAGCAGTACTTC	CASSQGSRRHEQYF
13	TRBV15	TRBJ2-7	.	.	TGTGCCACCAGCAGAGATCTCCGCTACGAGCAGTACTTC	CATSRDLRYEQYF
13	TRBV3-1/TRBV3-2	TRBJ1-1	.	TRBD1	TGTGCCAGCATCGGGACAGGGAACACTGAAGCTTTCTTT	CASIGTGNTEAFF
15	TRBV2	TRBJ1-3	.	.	TGTGCCAGCACCTTTAGGGGGGGAACTGGAAACACCATATATTTT	CASTFRGGTGNTIYF
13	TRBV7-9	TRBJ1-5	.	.	TGTGCCAGCAGCGGAGCCAAAAATCAGCCCCAGCATTTT	CASSGAKNQPQHF
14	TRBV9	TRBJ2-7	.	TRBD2	TGTGCCAGCAGCGAAAGCGGGGTTTCCTACGAGCAGTACTTC	CASSESGVSYEQYF
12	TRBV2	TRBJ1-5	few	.	TGTGCCAGCAGCGTATCTAGGGGCCCCTCGCATTTT	CASSVSRGPSHF
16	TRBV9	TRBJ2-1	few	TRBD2	TGTGCCAGCAGCGTAGGGGAGGGAGGCGGGGTCAATGAGCAGTTCTTC	CASSVGEGGGVNEQFF
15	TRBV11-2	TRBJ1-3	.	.	TGTGCCAGCAACATAGGTGGTCTGGGGGCGAACACCATATATTTT	CASNIGGLGANTIYF
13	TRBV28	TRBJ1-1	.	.	TGTGCCAGCAGTTTATCCCAGGGTCCTGAAGCTTTCTTT	CASSLSQGPEAFF
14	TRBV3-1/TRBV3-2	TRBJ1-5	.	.	TGTGCCAGCAGCCAAAAACTATCGAATCAGCCCCAGCATTTT	CASSQKLSNQPQHF
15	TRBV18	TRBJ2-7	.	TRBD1	TGTGCCAGCTCACCACCGGGACAGGCACCGTACGAGCAGTACTTC	CASSPPGQAPYEQYF
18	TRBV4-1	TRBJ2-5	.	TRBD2	TGCGCCAGCAGCCAAGATCTATCCCTAGCGGGAGGACAAGAGACCCAGTACTTC	CASSQDLSLAGGQETQYF
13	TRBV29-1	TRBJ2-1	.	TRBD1	TGCAGCGTTGGCGAGACAGGGCACAATGAGCAGTTCTTC	CSVGETGHNEQFF
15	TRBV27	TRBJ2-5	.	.	TGTGCCAGCAGTCCCCGGGGAGGGGGGGGAGAGACCCAGTACTTC	CASSPRGGGGETQYF
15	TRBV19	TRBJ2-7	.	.	TGTGCCAGTGGCAACCGGGACGGGGGATCCTACGAGCAGTACTTC	CASGNRDGGSYEQYF
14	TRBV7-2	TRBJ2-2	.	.	TGTGCCAGCATAGGGAGAGCGAACACCGGGGAGCTGTTTTTT	CASIGRANTGELFF
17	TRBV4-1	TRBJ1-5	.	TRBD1	TGCGCCAGCAGCCAAGATACAGGGGGTAGGGGTAATCAGCCCCAGCATTTT	CASSQDTGGRGNQPQHF
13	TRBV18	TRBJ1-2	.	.	TGTGCCAGCTCGACAGGTGCCCACGATGGCTACACCTTC	CASSTGAHDGYTF
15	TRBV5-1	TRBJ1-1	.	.	TGCGCCAGCAGCTTGGATGGAACGGGAGGGACTGAAGCTTTCTTT	CASSLDGTGGTEAFF
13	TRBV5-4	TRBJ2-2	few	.	TGTGCCAGCACGGCAGGGAACACCGGGGAGCTGTTTTTT	CASTAGNTGELFF
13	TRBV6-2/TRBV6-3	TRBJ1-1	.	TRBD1	TGTGCCAGCATCCCCACAGGGGACACTGAAGCTTTCTTT	CASIPTGDTEAFF